The clone carrying this T cell receptor (beta chain) was detected a few times. Its cognate antigen is unknown. Germline CDR1 SGHRS, CDR2 YFSETQ. V was cut by 2 bases and J by 0 bases, with 9 bases left in between. CDR3 length: 15 amino acids. All of the isolated RNA was reverse transcribed, so expressed TCRB transcripts were sequenced. The repertoire was sequenced with immunoSEQ multiplex PCR; TCRdb's copy has only in-frame clones and lacks some. Here the sample spans 860,000 or so clones, about a sixth being singletons. Via the markers CD45RO/CCR7/CD25/CD127/CD95/CD27, stem cell-like memory, regulatory, central memory and naive CD4+ cells were sorted. This sample was included in a study of beta chain features in type 1 diabetes. Whole-study results and caveats: Moderate yet significant TCRB CDR3 shortening was seen in Type 1 diabetes patients in all four CD4+ subsets. There was a possibility that cDNA sequencing over-represented cells with high TCR expression. It was among patients, rather than healthy donors, that naive, central memory and Treg TCRB repertoires appeared more similar.

Sequencing was carried out using naive CD4+ T cells from blood. The chain has TRBV5-1 and TRBJ1-5; maybe TRBD1 (5 bases). The origin of this receptor is a woman between 18 and 30 years old in good health. The chain's CDR3 is CASSFTGGSNQPQHF. The CDR3 bases are TGCGCCAGCAGCTTTACCGGGGGTAGCAATCAGCCCCAGCATTTT.